This paragraph reports one TCR beta chain. These data belong to a study of blood T cell repertoires in COVID-19. Study summary: Both acute and convalescent COVID-19 samples were obtained from the United States, Italy and Spain. Sample material is recorded as cDNA or gDNA derived from T cells, B-cell-depleted T cells, or PBMCs.

Per the authors' pipeline: Reference gene primers were amplified, and this amplification served to estimate nucleated cell counts. Clones were sequenced by immunoSEQ multiplex PCR, and TCRdb holds only the in-frame ones, with some missing. The V and J calls and clone size were taken over from that table, and D and trimming were inferred from the DNA. The sample contains approximately 400,000 clones, 81% of which appear only once. This CDR3 spans 17 amino acids. Trimming at V came to 3 bases and at J to 2 bases, leaving 11 bases not matched to a gene. From germline, CDR1 is LGHDT and CDR2 YNNKEL (reference sequence).

This chain joins TRBV3-1 (or the pseudogene TRBV3-2) and TRBJ2-3; TRBD2 matches at 7 bases. Sample: peripheral blood. The sequence came from a human donor with acute or convalescent COVID-19. The donor label of this sample is uncertain. The DNA of the CDR3 is TGTGCCAGCAGCCAGACCCCCGGGGGGAGGCTCACAGATACGCAGTATTTT. Translation gives CASSQTPGGRLTDTQYF.